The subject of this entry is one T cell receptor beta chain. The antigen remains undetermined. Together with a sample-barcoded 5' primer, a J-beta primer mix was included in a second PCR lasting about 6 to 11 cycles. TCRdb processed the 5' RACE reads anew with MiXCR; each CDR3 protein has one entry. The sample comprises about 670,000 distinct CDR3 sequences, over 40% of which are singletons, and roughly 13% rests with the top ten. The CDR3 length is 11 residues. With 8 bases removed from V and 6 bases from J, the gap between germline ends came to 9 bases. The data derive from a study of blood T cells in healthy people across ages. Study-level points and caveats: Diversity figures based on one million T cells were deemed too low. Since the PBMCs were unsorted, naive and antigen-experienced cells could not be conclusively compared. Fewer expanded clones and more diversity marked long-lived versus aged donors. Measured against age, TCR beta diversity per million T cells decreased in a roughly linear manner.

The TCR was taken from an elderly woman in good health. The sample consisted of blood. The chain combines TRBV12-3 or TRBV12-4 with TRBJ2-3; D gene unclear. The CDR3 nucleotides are TGTGCCAGCTGTTCTGACGATACGCAGTATTTT. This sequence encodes CASCSDDTQYF.